The clone carrying this T cell receptor (beta chain) has at least ten counts. These data belong to a study of identical twins. Trimming shortened V by 7 bases and J by 3 bases, and 9 bases separated the two germline ends. The CDR3 loop spans 13 amino acids. Germline V lookup: CDR1 MNHNS, CDR2 SASEGT. TCRdb used MiXCR to reprocess the 5' RACE reads, holding one entry per CDR3 protein. The sample lists some 230,000 distinct CDR3 sequences, around 6.5% occurring once. These sequences were also reported in another study, on T cells expressing NK-cell markers. This second study notes: A few of the donors also had these clonotypes leading their CD3+CD56-NKG2C+ fraction.

Sequencing used CD8+ T cells sorted from blood. This chain joins TRBV6-1 and TRBJ2-2, with D possibly matching TRBD2 (6 bases). The TCR was taken from a woman under 30 in good health. The CDR3 loop is CASTREYTGELFF. The DNA of the CDR3 is TGTGCCAGCACCCGGGAGTACACCGGGGAGCTGTTTTTT.